Listed below are T cell receptor beta chains from one sample, sequenced in a study of technical replicates of blood from several donors. The method was immunoSEQ multiplex PCR; TCRdb's version includes in-frame clones alone and lacks a portion of them. The table lists 75,000 to 95,000 clones, about 94% of them singletons. Specimen: T cells isolated from PBMCs. The receptors shown here come from a human donor in good health. Both conserved end residues are part of each CDR3. A D gene is named only where the DNA matches it firmly. Clone size is not always given. Where it is, it says once, few, many or a class for expanded clones.

size	V	D	J	CDR3	DNA
.	TRBV6-4	.	TRBJ2-4	CASSVGGSVAKNIQYF	TGTGCCAGCAGTGTAGGGGGAAGCGTGGCCAAAAACATTCAGTACTTC
.	TRBV7-3	TRBD1	TRBJ2-7	CASSSQQGMSEQYF	TGTGCCAGCAGCTCCCAACAGGGGATGAGCGAGCAGTACTTC
once	TRBV5-6	.	TRBJ1-2	CASGVELFYGYTF	TGTGCCAGCGGTGTAGAGTTGTTCTATGGCTACACCTTC
few	TRBV7-8	TRBD1	TRBJ1-2	CASSQTGTGVYGYTF	TGTGCCAGCAGCCAAACCGGGACAGGGGTCTATGGCTACACCTTC
.	TRBV5-7	.	TRBJ1-2	CASSFSGGADGYTF	TGTGCCAGCAGCTTTTCTGGGGGCGCTGATGGCTACACCTTC
.	TRBV5-1	.	TRBJ2-2	CASSLETVNTGELFF	TGCGCCAGCAGCTTGGAGACTGTTAACACCGGGGAGCTGTTTTTT
.	TRBV9	.	TRBJ2-3	CASSVGGGTADTQYF	TGTGCCAGCAGCGTAGGAGGTGGCACTGCAGATACGCAGTATTTT
.	TRBV5-1	.	TRBJ1-1	CASSLTSAVMGTEAFF	TGCGCCAGCAGCTTGACGTCTGCGGTAATGGGCACTGAAGCTTTCTTT
.	TRBV5-1	TRBD1	TRBJ2-3	CASSLVGQRSDTQYF	TGCGCCAGCAGCTTGGTGGGACAGAGGTCCGATACGCAGTATTTT
.	TRBV5-6	TRBD1	TRBJ2-1	CASSPGQADNEQFF	TGTGCCAGCAGCCCAGGACAGGCGGACAATGAGCAGTTCTTC
.	TRBV5-1	.	TRBJ2-7	CASSFNGAYEQYF	TGCGCCAGCAGCTTTAACGGAGCCTACGAGCAGTACTTC
once	TRBV6-6	.	TRBJ1-4	CASNTGYNEKLFF	TGTGCCAGCAATACGGGGTATAATGAAAAACTGTTTTTT
.	TRBV5-6	TRBD2	TRBJ2-1	CASSGSLAGGPRFIEQFF	TGTGCCAGCAGCGGCTCTTTAGCGGGAGGGCCAAGGTTTATTGAGCAGTTCTTC
.	TRBV25-1	TRBD1	TRBJ1-2	CASSEGTGYGYTF	TGTGCCAGCAGTGAGGGGACAGGCTATGGCTACACCTTC
.	TRBV27	TRBD1	TRBJ1-4	CASSLSGQGIEKLFF	TGTGCCAGCAGTTTATCAGGACAGGGGATAGAAAAACTGTTTTTT
.	TRBV6-1	.	TRBJ2-7	CASSDYSRLEQYF	TGTGCCAGCAGTGACTACAGCCGTCTCGAGCAGTACTTC
few	TRBV30	.	TRBJ2-1	CAWSGYRVGDEQFF	TGTGCCTGGAGTGGGTATAGGGTAGGGGATGAGCAGTTCTTC
.	TRBV30	TRBD2	TRBJ2-3	CAWSVPGTKSTDTQYF	TGTGCCTGGAGTGTACCCGGGACTAAAAGCACAGATACGCAGTATTTT
once	TRBV9	TRBD2	TRBJ2-7	CASTGGLAGPYEQYF	TGTGCCAGCACGGGGGGACTAGCGGGCCCCTACGAGCAGTACTTC
.	TRBV28	.	TRBJ2-7	CASSSDSSYEQYF	TGTGCCAGCAGTTCGGACAGCTCCTACGAGCAGTACTTC
.	TRBV6-1	.	TRBJ1-2	CASSETEANYGYTF	TGTGCCAGCAGTGAGACAGAAGCTAACTATGGCTACACCTTC
.	TRBV9	.	TRBJ2-5	CASSVYDGAETQYF	TGTGCCAGCAGCGTTTATGATGGGGCGGAGACCCAGTACTTC
.	TRBV7-8	.	TRBJ1-1	CASSWKGYTEAFF	TGTGCCAGCAGTTGGAAGGGGTACACTGAAGCTTTCTTT
.	TRBV6-1	TRBD2	TRBJ2-7	CASSERLAEPYEQYF	TGTGCCAGCAGTGAACGACTAGCGGAACCCTACGAGCAGTACTTC
.	TRBV11-2	TRBD2	TRBJ2-7	CASSLDGRDTYEQYF	TGTGCCAGCAGCTTAGATGGGAGGGATACCTACGAGCAGTACTTC
.	TRBV19	TRBD2	TRBJ2-5	CASSIVLAGGETQYF	TGTGCCAGTAGTATCGTGCTAGCGGGAGGAGAGACCCAGTACTTC
.	TRBV11-2	.	TRBJ2-7	CASSPVLVSDEQYF	TGTGCCAGCAGCCCCGTTCTGGTTTCGGACGAGCAGTACTTC
.	TRBV19	.	TRBJ1-2	CASSMYGQGLDRGYTF	TGTGCCAGTAGTATGTACGGGCAGGGCCTCGACCGGGGCTACACCTTC
.	TRBV2	TRBD2	TRBJ2-7	CASRLSGRASGGYEQYF	TGTGCCAGCAGACTAAGCGGGAGGGCCAGTGGAGGCTACGAGCAGTACTTC
.	TRBV5-4	TRBD2	TRBJ2-5	CASSLAGGYETQYF	TGTGCCAGCTCCCTAGCGGGAGGATATGAGACCCAGTACTTC